The 24 T cell receptor beta chains presented below share a single source sample, sequenced in a study of T cells in women clearing cervical HPV infection. Here immunoSEQ multiplex PCR was the method, and the copy in TCRdb shows in-frame clones only, minus some. The sample table sets out tens of thousands of clones. The sequencing input was blood buffy coat. Source of these receptors: a woman between 18 and 70 years old with a cervical HPV16 infection that either progressed to CIN3+ or cleared (not recorded which).

Remarks on this clone: The CDR3 extends 3 residues past the end of the read, so its final part is completed from the germline J gene. The rearrangement joins TRBV20-1 to TRBJ2-6, with 13 bases matching TRBD2. CDR3 length equals 18 residues. CDR1 and CDR2 (germline): DFQATT, SNEGSKA (reference sequence). The trim removed 3 bases at V and 4 bases at J, leaving 9 bases unmatched. The CDR3 protein is CSASLWTSGSSGANVLTF. The sequenced part of the CDR3 DNA is TGCAGTGCTAGCCTCTGGACTAGCGGGAGTTCAGGGGCCAACGTC.

To note about this clone: From the germline J gene comes the end of the CDR3, since the read stops 3 residues before it. The V gene is TRBV7-7, the J gene TRBJ2-7, with a weak D call TRBD2 (6 bases). V was cut by 9 bases and J by 0 bases, with 18 bases left in between. The CDR3 is 15 amino acids. CDR1 and CDR2 from the germline V gene are SSHAT and FNYEAQ (reference sequence). The CDR3 region is CARGGSGGPSYEQYF. The covered CDR3 bases are TGTGCCAGAGGAGGGTCTGGCGGGCCCTCCTACGAG.

Remarks on this clone: The read ends 3 residues before the CDR3 terminus; that terminus is restored from the germline J gene. V and J are TRBV5-1 and TRBJ2-7; 9 bases agree with TRBD1. V shed 3 bases and J 4 bases; nucleotides not matched to a gene: 5. CDR1 SGHRS and CDR2 YFSETQ come from the germline V gene. This CDR3 comprises 14 residues. The CDR3: CASSYSGQGYEQYF. The sequenced CDR3 bases are TGCGCCAGCAGCTATTCGGGACAGGGTTACGAG.

Worth noting for this clone: Sequencing ends 3 residues short of the CDR3 end; the germline J gene provides the rest. The chain combines TRBV7-2 with TRBJ2-7; D gene uncertain. From germline, CDR1 is SGHTA and CDR2 FQGNSA. There are 13 residues in the CDR3. Trimming removed 7 bases at V and 6 bases at J, with 16 bases between. The covered CDR3 bases are TGTGCCAGCACGGTAGGGCTTAGAACCGAG. It yields the protein CASTVGLRTE. The CDR3 reads in full as CASTVGLRTEQYF.

Of note for this clone: The read ends 3 residues before the CDR3 terminus; that terminus is restored from the germline J gene. The genes are TRBV18 and TRBJ1-6; 10 positions agree with TRBD1. This CDR3 region has 16 residues. V dropped 3 bases and J dropped 9; count of bases not matched to a gene: 8. Germline assignment: CDR1 KGHSH and CDR2 LQKENI. The CDR3 region is CASSPDRGQGISPLHF. The sequenced part of the CDR3 DNA is TGTGCCAGCTCACCCGACAGGGGGCAAGGAATTTCACCC.

Partial CDR3 DNA: TGTGCCAGCAGCTCCGGCGGGCGGGATTGGGATACG. The encoded protein is CASSSGGRDWDT. The entire CDR3 protein is CASSSGGRDWDTQYF. The gene calls are TRBV7-2 and TRBJ2-3; TRBD2 is a possible D gene (6 bases). The read stops 3 residues short of the end of the CDR3; the missing end is completed from the germline J gene. CDR1 is SGHTA and CDR2 is FQGNSA in the germline V gene. The germline V and J ends were trimmed by 4 bases and 6 bases, with 17 bases remaining between them. This CDR3 region has 15 residues.

Concerning this clone itself: Sequencing ends 3 residues short of the CDR3 end; the germline J gene provides the rest. The chain is built from TRBV10-1 and TRBJ2-3; TRBD1 matches 7 bases. CDR1 and CDR2 from the germline V gene are WNHNN and SYGVQD (reference sequence). The length of the CDR3 is 18 residues. Trimming cost V 4 bases and J 4 bases; bases outside gene matches: 17. This CDR3 is CASSVPSTGLARPDTQYF. CDR3 DNA (partial): TGCGCCAGCAGTGTTCCCTCGACAGGGCTCGCTCGCCCAGATACG.

In regard to this clone: The missing CDR3 end, 3 residues past where the read stops, is filled in from the germline J gene. The chain employs TRBV7-6 and TRBJ2-2, with a tentative D call TRBD1 (5 bases). The CDR3 runs to 13 residues. The germline CDR1 and CDR2 sequences are SGHVS and FNYEAQ. The CDR3 DNA, read in part, is TGTGCCAGCAGCTTGCAGGGCGGTTCACCG. As protein: CASSLQGGSP. Given in full, the CDR3 is CASSLQGGSPLFF.

As for this clone: Compared with germline, one end of the junction differs, possibly owing to a read error. The DNA ends 3 residues before the CDR3 does, and the rest of the CDR3 is filled in from the germline J gene. Other DNA sequences in the sample encode the same CDR3. The gene calls are TRBV2 and TRBJ1-3; D call uncertain. This CDR3 region has 15 residues. Germline assignment: CDR1 SNHLY and CDR2 FYNNEI. CDR3 DNA (partial): TGTGCCAGCAGTGGGCAGCTAGTCTCTGGAAACACA. Protein sequence: CASSGQLVSGNT. The entire CDR3 protein is CASSGQLVSGNTIYF.

Details on this clone: The read ends 3 residues shy of where the CDR3 ends; the end is completed using the germline J gene. Other DNA sequences in this sample translate to the same CDR3. The chain has TRBV7-3 and TRBJ2-3; 14 nucleotides match TRBD2. The length of the CDR3 is 18 residues. J was trimmed by 4 bases and V by 4 bases; bases with no gene match: 10. Germline V gene data show CDR1 as SGHTA and CDR2 as FQGTGA. CDR3 amino acids: CASSSGLAGGNVADTQYF. The CDR3 bases that were read are TGTGCCAGCAGCTCTGGACTAGCGGGGGGCAATGTCGCAGATACG.

On this clone itself: The CDR3 goes on 3 residues after the read ends, and that part is filled in from the germline J gene. The J gene is TRBJ2-3, the V gene TRBV5-1; the match to TRBD2 covers 12 bases. The V and J ends lost 1 base and 2 bases, in that order; junction bases with no gene match: 2. The CDR3 covers 16 residues. The germline V gene has CDR1 SGHRS and CDR2 YFSETQ. Here the CDR3 reads CASSLRTSGITDTQYF. The CDR3 bases that were read are TGCGCCAGCAGCTTGCGGACTAGCGGGATCACAGATACG. Full variable domain (rest looked up from reference TRBV5-1 and TRBJ2-3): KAGVTQTPRYLIKTRGQQVTLSCSPISGHRSVSWYQQTPGQGLQFLFEYFSETQRNKGNFPGRFSGRQFSNSRSEMNVSTLELGDSALYLCASSLRTSGITDTQYFGPGTRLTVL.

A word on this clone: The read terminates 3 residues before the CDR3 end, so the remaining end is supplied by the germline J gene. The V and J genes are TRBV5-1 and TRBJ2-1, with a weak D call TRBD2 (6 bases). Germline assignment: CDR1 SGHRS and CDR2 YFSETQ. The CDR3 extends over 13 amino acids. Deletions cut 5 bases from V and 6 bases from J, with 12 bases between. This chain's CDR3 is CASSFGGPNEQFF. CDR3 DNA, as far as it was read: TGCGCCAGCAGTTTCGGAGGGCCCAATGAG. The variable domain in full, completed from reference TRBV5-1 and TRBJ2-1, reads KAGVTQTPRYLIKTRGQQVTLSCSPISGHRSVSWYQQTPGQGLQFLFEYFSETQRNKGNFPGRFSGRQFSNSRSEMNVSTLELGDSALYLCASSFGGPNEQFFGPGTRLTVL.

Points on this clone: The CDR3 is cut off 3 residues early in the read; its end comes from the germline J gene. V gene TRBV5-1 combines with J gene TRBJ2-7, with 7 bases that match TRBD1. V was clipped by 4 bases and J by 3 bases; unmatched bases: 7. Germline CDR1 is SGHRS and CDR2 is YFSETQ. This CDR3 is built from 14 residues. The CDR3 protein is CASSTGQNNYEQYF. The CDR3 DNA, read in part, is TGCGCCAGCAGCACGGGACAGAATAACTACGAG.

To note about this clone: With the read ending 3 residues before the CDR3 end, the germline J gene is used to fill in that end. The chain employs TRBV7-9 and TRBJ1-2, with D unclear. The CDR3 spans 11 residues. Per germline, CDR1 SEHNR and CDR2 FQNEAQ (reference sequence). This CDR3 is CASSLVHDYTF. The CDR3 bases that were read are TGTGCCAGCAGCTTAGTACACGAC.

By frequency, this clone registers medium-sized. The read stops 3 residues short of the end of the CDR3; the missing end is completed from the germline J gene. This chain connects TRBV5-1 to TRBJ1-2; 9 bases fit TRBD1. V was pared by 3 bases and J by 7 bases, with 7 bases of the junction left unmatched. The CDR3 length is 14 residues. CDR1 and CDR2 (germline): SGHRS, YFSETQ. CDR3 amino acids: CASSWGTGSSGYTF. Incomplete CDR3 DNA: TGCGCCAGCAGCTGGGGGACAGGGTCGAGTGGC.

A note on this clone: The junction shows a germline mismatch at one end, possibly a read error. The read terminates 3 residues ahead of where the CDR3 ends, so the germline J gene completes it. V is TRBV20-1 and J is TRBJ2-3; D may be TRBD1 (6 bases). Germline-derived CDR1 and CDR2 are DFQATT and SNEGSKA (reference sequence). There are 16 residues in the CDR3. CDR3 in amino acids: CCARVPGHLFMDTQYF. The part of the CDR3 DNA that was read is TGCTGTGCTAGGGTCCCGGGACACCTCTTTATGGATACG.

To note about this clone: The read ends 3 residues early relative to the CDR3; the germline J gene fills the gap. The genes are TRBV20-1 and TRBJ2-7, with 11 bases that match TRBD2. The length of the CDR3 is 15 residues. The J segment lost 4 bases and the V segment lost 4 bases, leaving 9 bases of the junction unmatched. The germline gives CDR1 DFQATT, CDR2 SNEGSKA (reference sequence). The covered CDR3 bases are TGCAGTGCTACTCCCATTGCTAGCGGGGGGTACGAG. It encodes CSATPIASGGYE. The complete CDR3 protein is CSATPIASGGYEQYF.

The CDR3 bases that were read are TGCAGTGCTAGGACAGGGGATTGGTATGAG. Translating it yields CSARTGDWYE. The CDR3 reads in full as CSARTGDWYEQFF. This chain joins TRBV20-1 and TRBJ2-1; TRBD1 matches at 8 bases. The observed sequence ends 3 residues before the CDR3 terminus, with the missing tail filled in from the germline J gene. V shed 3 bases and J 8 bases; nucleotides not matched to a gene: 6. There are 13 residues in the CDR3. Germline values: CDR1 DFQATT, CDR2 SNEGSKA (reference sequence).

On this clone: The CDR3 end lies 3 residues beyond the end of the read and is filled in from the germline J gene. The V gene is TRBV30, the J gene TRBJ1-2; 8 nucleotides match TRBD1. The CDR3 spans 15 residues. CDR1 GTSNPN and CDR2 SVGIG come from the germline V gene (reference sequence). The ends lost 2 bases at V and 7 bases at J; junction bases unmatched: 12. The CDR3 sequence: CAWSLPGGRLAGYTF. The CDR3 DNA, read in part, is TGTGCCTGGAGTCTCCCAGGGGGCCGGTTAGCTGGC.

In the case of this clone: The CDR3 goes on 3 residues after the read ends, and that part is filled in from the germline J gene. The rearrangement links TRBV19 to TRBJ2-5; D call uncertain. Germline-derived CDR1 and CDR2 are LNHDA and SQIVND (reference sequence). Trimming removed 3 bases from V and 1 base from J, with 6 bases in between. The CDR3 spans 13 residues. CDR3 sequence: CASSIGGQETQYF. Incomplete CDR3 DNA: TGTGCCAGTAGTATCGGCGGCCAAGAGACC.

On this clone itself: Read coverage stops 3 residues before the CDR3 terminus; the germline J gene supplies the remainder. The chain employs TRBV7-3 and TRBJ2-3; D remains ambiguous. V lost 5 bases and J lost 4, with 10 bases in between. The CDR3 contains 13 residues. The germline CDR1 and CDR2 sequences are SGHTA and FQGTGA. The part of the CDR3 DNA that was read is TGTGCCAGCAGCGATAGTTTAGCAGATACG. This codes for CASSDSLADT. The full CDR3 reads CASSDSLADTQYF.

To note about this clone: Read sequence stops 3 residues before the CDR3 end, and the germline J gene provides the missing end. The V call is TRBV7-2, the J call TRBJ1-6; 7 nucleotides match TRBD1. CDR1 is SGHTA and CDR2 is FQGNSA in the germline V gene. V was clipped by 8 bases and J by 7 bases; unmatched bases: 11. The CDR3 consists of 15 residues. The covered CDR3 bases are TGTGCCAGCGGACAGACAGGGCCGCAGAATTCACCC. This encodes CASGQTGPQNSP. The whole CDR3 region reads CASGQTGPQNSPLHF.

To note about this clone: The missing CDR3 end, 3 residues past where the read stops, is filled in from the germline J gene. V usage is TRBV19 and J usage is TRBJ1-5, with a weak D call TRBD1 (6 bases). CDR3 size: 13 residues. Germline values: CDR1 LNHDA, CDR2 SQIVND (reference sequence). Trimming left V 5 bases short and J 5 bases short, with 10 bases between. The sequenced part of the CDR3 DNA is TGTGCCAGTAGTGGGGGCTCTTATCAGCCC. This sequence encodes CASSGGSYQP. The whole CDR3 region reads CASSGGSYQPQHF.

About this clone itself: The read finishes 3 residues shy of the CDR3 end, and the germline J gene is used to complete it. The chain links TRBV19 to TRBJ2-2, with TRBD2 matching over 11 bases. Germline V gene data show CDR1 as LNHDA and CDR2 as SQIVND (reference sequence). The ends lost 4 bases at V and 4 bases at J; junction bases unmatched: 8. This CDR3 contains 17 residues. The CDR3 loop is CASSTPSGRPLTGELFF. The CDR3 DNA, read in part, is TGTGCCAGTAGTACTCCTAGCGGGAGGCCTCTCACCGGGGAG.